This T cell receptor beta chain was profiled in a study of T-cell memory formation after mild COVID-19. General study results and limits: Within pre-infection memory, some responding clones were found, suggesting cross-reactive memory joined.

TCRdb ran MiXCR on the 5' RACE reads and lists one entry per CDR3 protein. Of roughly 43,000 distinct CDR3 sequences listed, less than 9.5% were seen once; the top ten hold roughly 12%. Trimming removed 4 bases from V and 4 bases from J, with 18 bases in between. This CDR3 has 16 amino acids. The V gene's germline CDR1 is SGHRS and CDR2 YFSETQ. This clonotype occurred many times. The antigen is not known. The genes are TRBV5-1 and TRBJ2-1; D may match TRBD1 or TRBD2 (6 bases each). Material: PBMCs or a T cell subset sorted from them (not recorded which). This receptor was identified in an adult woman who had mild COVID-19 (a few samples of this study predate the infection). Cell type and time point are not known. The CDR3 loop is CASSPGVGAEYNEQFF. DNA for the CDR3: TGCGCCAGCAGCCCGGGGGTGGGGGCCGAATACAATGAGCAGTTCTTC.